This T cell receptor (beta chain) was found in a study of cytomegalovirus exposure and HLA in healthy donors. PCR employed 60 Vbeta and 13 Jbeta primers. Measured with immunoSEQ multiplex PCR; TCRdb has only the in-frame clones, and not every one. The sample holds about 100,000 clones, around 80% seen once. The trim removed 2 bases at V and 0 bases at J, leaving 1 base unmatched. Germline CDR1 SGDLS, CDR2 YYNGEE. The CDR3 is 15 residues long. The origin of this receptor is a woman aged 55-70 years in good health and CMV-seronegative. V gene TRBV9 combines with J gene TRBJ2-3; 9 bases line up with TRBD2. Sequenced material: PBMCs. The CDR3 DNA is TGTGCCAGCAGCGTTCTAGCGGGGAGCACAGATACGCAGTATTTT. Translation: CASSVLAGSTDTQYF.